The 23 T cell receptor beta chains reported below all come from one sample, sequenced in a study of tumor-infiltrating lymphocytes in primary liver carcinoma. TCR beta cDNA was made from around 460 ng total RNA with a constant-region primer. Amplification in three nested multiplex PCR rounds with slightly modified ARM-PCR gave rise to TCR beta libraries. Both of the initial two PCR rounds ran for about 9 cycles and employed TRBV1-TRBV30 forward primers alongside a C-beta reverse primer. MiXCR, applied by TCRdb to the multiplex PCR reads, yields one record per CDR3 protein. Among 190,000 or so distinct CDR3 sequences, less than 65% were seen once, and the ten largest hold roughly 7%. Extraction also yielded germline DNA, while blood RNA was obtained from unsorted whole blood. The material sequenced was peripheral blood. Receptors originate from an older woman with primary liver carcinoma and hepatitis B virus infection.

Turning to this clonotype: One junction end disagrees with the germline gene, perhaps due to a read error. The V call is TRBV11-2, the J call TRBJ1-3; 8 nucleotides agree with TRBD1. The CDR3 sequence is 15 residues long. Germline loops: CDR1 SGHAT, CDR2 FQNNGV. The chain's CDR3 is CVSSFTGGFGNTIYF. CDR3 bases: TGTGTCAGCAGCTTCACAGGGGGGTTCGGAAACACCATATATTTT.

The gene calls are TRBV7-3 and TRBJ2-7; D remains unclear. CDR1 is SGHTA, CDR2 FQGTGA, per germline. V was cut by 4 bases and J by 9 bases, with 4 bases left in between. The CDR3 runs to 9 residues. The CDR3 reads CASSSGQYF. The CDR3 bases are TGTGCCAGCAGCTCCGGGCAGTACTTC. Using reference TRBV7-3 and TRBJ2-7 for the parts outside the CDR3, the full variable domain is GAGVSQTPSNKVTEKGKYVELRCDPISGHTALYWYRQSLGQGPEFLIYFQGTGAADDSGLPNDRFFAVRPEGSVSTLKIQRTERGDSAVYLCASSSGQYFGPGTRLTVT.

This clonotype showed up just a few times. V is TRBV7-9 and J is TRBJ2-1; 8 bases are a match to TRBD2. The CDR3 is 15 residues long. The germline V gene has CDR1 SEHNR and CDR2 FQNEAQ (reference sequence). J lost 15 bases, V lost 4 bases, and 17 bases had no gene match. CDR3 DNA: TGTGCCAGCAGCTCACTCCGACTAGCGCCCATAAGGTGGTTCTTC. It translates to CASSSLRLAPIRWFF.

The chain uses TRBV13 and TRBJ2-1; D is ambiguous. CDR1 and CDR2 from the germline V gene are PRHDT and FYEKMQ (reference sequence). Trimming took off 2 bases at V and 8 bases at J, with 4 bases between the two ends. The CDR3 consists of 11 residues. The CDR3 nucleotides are TGTGCCAGCAGCTTAAATGATGAGCAGTTCTTC. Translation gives CASSLNDEQFF.

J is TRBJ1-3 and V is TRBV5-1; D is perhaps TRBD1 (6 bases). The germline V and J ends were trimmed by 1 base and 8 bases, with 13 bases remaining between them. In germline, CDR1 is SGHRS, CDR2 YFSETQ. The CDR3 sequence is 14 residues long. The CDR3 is CASSLPTRGDTIYF. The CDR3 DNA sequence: TGCGCCAGCAGCTTGCCGACTAGGGGGGACACCATATATTTT. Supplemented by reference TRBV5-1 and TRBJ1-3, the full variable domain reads KAGVTQTPRYLIKTRGQQVTLSCSPISGHRSVSWYQQTPGQGLQFLFEYFSETQRNKGNFPGRFSGRQFSNSRSEMNVSTLELGDSALYLCASSLPTRGDTIYFGEGSWLTVV.

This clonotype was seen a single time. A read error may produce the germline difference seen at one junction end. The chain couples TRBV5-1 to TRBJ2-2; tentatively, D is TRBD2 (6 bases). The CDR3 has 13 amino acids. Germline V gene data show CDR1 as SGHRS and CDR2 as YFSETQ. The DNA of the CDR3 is TGCGCCGGCAGCTCCGGGAGTTACGGGGAGCTGTTTTTT. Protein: CAGSSGSYGELFF.

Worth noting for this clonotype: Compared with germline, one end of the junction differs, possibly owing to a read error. CDR3 sequence reads: CTSSIHRTSGRRHQFF. CDR3 DNA sequence: TGTACCAGTAGTATCCATCGGACTAGCGGGAGGAGACACCAGTTCTTC. V gene TRBV19 combines with J gene TRBJ2-1; 14 nucleotides align to TRBD2. Germline CDR1 is LNHDA and CDR2 is SQIVND (reference sequence). The CDR3 consists of 16 residues.

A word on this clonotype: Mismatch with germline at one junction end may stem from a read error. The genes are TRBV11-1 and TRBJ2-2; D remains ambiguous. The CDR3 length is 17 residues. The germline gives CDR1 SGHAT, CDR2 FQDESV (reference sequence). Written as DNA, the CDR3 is TGTGCCAACAGCGCCCGACCATTCCTAGTTAACACTGGGGAGCTGTTTTTT. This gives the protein CANSARPFLVNTGELFF.

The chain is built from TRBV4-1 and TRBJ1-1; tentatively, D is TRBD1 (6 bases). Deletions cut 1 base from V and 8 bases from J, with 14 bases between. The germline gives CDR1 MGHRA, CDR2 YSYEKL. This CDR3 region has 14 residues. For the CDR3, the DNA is TGCGCCAGCAGCCAAGTCGGACAGAGAAGCGAAGCTTTCTTT. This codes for CASSQVGQRSEAFF.

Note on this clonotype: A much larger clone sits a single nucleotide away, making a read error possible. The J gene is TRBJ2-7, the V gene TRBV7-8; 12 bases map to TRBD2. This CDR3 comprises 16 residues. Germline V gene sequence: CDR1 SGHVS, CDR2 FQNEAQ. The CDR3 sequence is CTSSPAGLAGIYEQYF. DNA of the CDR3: TGTACCAGCAGCCCAGCCGGACTAGCGGGGATCTACGAGCAGTACTTC.

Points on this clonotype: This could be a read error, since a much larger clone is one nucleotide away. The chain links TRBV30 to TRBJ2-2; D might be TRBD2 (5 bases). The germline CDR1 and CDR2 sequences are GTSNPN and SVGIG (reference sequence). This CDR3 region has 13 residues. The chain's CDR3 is CAWSVADTGELSF. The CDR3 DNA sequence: TGTGCCTGGAGTGTAGCGGATACCGGGGAGCTGTCTTTT. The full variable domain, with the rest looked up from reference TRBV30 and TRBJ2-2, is SQTIHQWPATLVQPVGSPLSLECTVEGTSNPNLYWYRQAAGRGLQLLFYSVGIGQISSEVPQNLSASRPQDRQFILSSKKLLLSDSGFYLCAWSVADTGELSFGEGSRLTVL.

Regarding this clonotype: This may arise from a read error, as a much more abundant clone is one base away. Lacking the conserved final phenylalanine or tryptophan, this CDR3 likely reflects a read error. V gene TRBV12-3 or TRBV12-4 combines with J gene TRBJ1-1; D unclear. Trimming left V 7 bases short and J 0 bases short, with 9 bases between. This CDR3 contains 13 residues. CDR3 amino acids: CASIGSLNTEAFS. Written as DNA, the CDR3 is TGTGCCAGCATAGGGAGTCTGAACACTGAAGCTTTCTCT.

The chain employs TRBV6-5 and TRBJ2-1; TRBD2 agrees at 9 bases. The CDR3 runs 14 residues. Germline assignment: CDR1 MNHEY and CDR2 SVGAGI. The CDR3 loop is CGIALVAGVGEQFF. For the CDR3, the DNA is TGTGGCATCGCGTTAGTAGCGGGAGTTGGTGAGCAGTTCTTC.

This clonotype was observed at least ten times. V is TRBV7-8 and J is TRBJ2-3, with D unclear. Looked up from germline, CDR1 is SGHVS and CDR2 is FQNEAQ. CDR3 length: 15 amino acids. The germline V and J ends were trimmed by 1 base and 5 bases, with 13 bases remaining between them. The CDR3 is CASSLDSRSRDTQYF. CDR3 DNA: TGTGCCAGCAGCTTAGACTCTAGATCGCGAGATACGCAGTATTTT. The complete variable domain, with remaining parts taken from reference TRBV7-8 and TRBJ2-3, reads GAGVSQSPRYKVAKRGQDVALRCDPISGHVSLFWYQQALGQGPEFLTYFQNEAQLDKSGLPSDRFFAERPEGSVSTLKIQRTQQEDSAVYLCASSLDSRSRDTQYFGPGTRLTVL.

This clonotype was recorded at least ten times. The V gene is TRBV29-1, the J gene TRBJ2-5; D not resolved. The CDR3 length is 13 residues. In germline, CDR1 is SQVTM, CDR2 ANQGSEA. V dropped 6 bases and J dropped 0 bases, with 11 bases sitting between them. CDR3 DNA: TGCAGCGTGATGACACCGTACCAAGAGACCCAGTACTTC. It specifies CSVMTPYQETQYF.

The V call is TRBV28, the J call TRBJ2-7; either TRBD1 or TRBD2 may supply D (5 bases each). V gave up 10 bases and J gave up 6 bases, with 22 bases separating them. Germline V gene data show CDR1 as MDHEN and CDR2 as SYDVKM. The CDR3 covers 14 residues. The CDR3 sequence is CAISLVGARAEQYF. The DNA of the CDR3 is TGTGCCATCAGCCTCGTCGGGGCCCGAGCCGAGCAGTACTTC. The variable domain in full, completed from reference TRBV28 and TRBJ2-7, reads DVKVTQSSRYLVKRTGEKVFLECVQDMDHENMFWYRQDPGLGLRLIYFSYDVKMKEKGDIPEGYSVSREKKERFSLILESASTNQTSMYLCAISLVGARAEQYFGPGTRLTVT.

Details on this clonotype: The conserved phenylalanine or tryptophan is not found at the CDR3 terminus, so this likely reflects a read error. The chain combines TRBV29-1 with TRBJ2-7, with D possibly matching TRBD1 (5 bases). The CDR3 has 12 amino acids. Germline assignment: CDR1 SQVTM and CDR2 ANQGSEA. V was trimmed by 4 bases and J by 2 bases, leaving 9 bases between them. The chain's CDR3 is CSVAPGPYEQYY. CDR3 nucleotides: TGCAGCGTTGCCCCAGGGCCCTACGAGCAGTACTAC.

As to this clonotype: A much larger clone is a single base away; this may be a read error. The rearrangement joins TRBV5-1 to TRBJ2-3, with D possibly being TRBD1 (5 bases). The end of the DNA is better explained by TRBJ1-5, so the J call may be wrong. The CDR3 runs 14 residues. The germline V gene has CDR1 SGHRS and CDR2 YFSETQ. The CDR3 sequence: CASSLNRDLNTQHF. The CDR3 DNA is TGCGCCAGCAGCTTGAACCGGGACTTAAATACGCAGCATTTT.

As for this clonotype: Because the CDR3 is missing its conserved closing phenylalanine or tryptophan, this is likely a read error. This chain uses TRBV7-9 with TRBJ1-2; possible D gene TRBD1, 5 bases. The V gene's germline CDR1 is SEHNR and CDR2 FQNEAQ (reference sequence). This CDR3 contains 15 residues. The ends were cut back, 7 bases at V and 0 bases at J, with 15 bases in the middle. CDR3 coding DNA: TGTGCCAGCACCCACCAGGGACCGTCTAACTATGGCTACACCATC. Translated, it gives CASTHQGPSNYGYTI.

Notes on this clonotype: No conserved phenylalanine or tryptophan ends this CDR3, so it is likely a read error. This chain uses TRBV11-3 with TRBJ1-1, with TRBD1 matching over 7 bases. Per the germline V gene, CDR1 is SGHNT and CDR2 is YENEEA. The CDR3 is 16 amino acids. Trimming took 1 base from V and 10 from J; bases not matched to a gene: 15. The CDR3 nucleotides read TGTGCCAGCAGCTTAGTCCCCAGTTACGCCCAGGGGGGAGCTTTCTTA. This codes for CASSLVPSYAQGGAFL.

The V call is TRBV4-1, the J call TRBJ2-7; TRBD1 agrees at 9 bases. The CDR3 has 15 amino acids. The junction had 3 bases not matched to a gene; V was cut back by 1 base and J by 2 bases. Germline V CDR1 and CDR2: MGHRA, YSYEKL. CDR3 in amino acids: CASSQGGTGTYEQYF. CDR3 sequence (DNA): TGCGCCAGCAGCCAAGGGGGGACAGGGACCTACGAGCAGTACTTC.

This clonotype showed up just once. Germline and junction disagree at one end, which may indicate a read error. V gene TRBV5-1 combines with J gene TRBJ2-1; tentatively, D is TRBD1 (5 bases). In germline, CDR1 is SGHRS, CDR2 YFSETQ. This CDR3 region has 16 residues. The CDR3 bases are TGCGACAGCAGCTTGGAAGGGGATGGCACTTTGGATGAGCAGTTCTTC. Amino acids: CDSSLEGDGTLDEQFF.

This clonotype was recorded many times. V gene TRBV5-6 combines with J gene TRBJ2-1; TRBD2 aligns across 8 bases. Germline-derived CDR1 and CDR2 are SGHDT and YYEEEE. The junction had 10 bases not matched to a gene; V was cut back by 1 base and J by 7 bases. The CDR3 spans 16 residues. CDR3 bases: TGTGCCAGCAGCTTGCTGTGGAGCGGGAGTTATAATGAGCAGTTCTTC. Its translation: CASSLLWSGSYNEQFF.